Below, 17 T cell receptor beta chains from the same sample are listed, as sequenced in a study of T cells after yellow fever vaccination. TCRdb recomputed calls from the 5' RACE reads with MiXCR, one row per CDR3 protein. The sample carries 200,000 to 250,000 distinct CDR3 sequences, around 7% recorded once. Material: CD4+ T cells sorted from PBMCs, obtained 15 days after the yellow fever booster vaccination. The receptors were sampled from a man between 25 and 39 years old who received the YFV17D yellow fever vaccine.

This clonotype came up many times. V is TRBV12-3 or TRBV12-4 and J is TRBJ2-7, with 11 bases lining up with TRBD2. The length of the CDR3 is 14 residues. V was clipped by 6 bases and J by 5 bases; unmatched bases: 6. CDR3 in DNA: TGTGCCAGCAGCACTAGCGGGAGTTTCCACGAGCAGTACTTC. Translating gives CASSTSGSFHEQYF.

This clonotype was seen repeatedly, ten times or more. The gene calls are TRBV29-1 and TRBJ2-3; D is uncertain. The V end was cut by 2 bases, the J end by 1 base, with 4 bases between. Germline V gives CDR1 SQVTM, CDR2 ANQGSEA. The CDR3 is 12 residues long. For the CDR3, the DNA is TGCAGCGTTGAATCTGGCACAGATACGCAGTATTTT. Its protein product is CSVESGTDTQYF.

This clonotype was seen a few times. This chain joins TRBV12-3 or TRBV12-4 and TRBJ2-2; D possibly corresponds to TRBD1 (6 bases). The V end was cut by 6 bases, the J end by 6 bases, with 17 bases between. The CDR3 covers 15 residues. The CDR3 region is CASSPYQGIPGELFF. The CDR3 DNA reads TGTGCCAGCAGCCCCTATCAGGGGATTCCCGGGGAGCTGTTTTTT.

The gene calls are TRBV4-3 and TRBJ2-7, with 7 nucleotides matching TRBD2. Germline values: CDR1 LGHNA, CDR2 YSLEER. The CDR3 totals 15 residues. The V and J ends lost 1 base and 3 bases, in that order; junction bases with no gene match: 6. CDR3 protein: CASSQATGGLYEQYF. CDR3 nucleotides: TGCGCCAGCAGCCAAGCGACGGGGGGACTCTACGAGCAGTACTTC.

This clonotype was detected many times. The chain joins TRBV20-1 to TRBJ2-5, with D perhaps assigned TRBD1 or TRBD2 (5 bases each). Trimming left V 1 base short and J 4 bases short, with 13 bases between. The CDR3 is 14 amino acids. Looked up from germline, CDR1 is DFQATT and CDR2 is SNEGSKA (reference sequence). The CDR3 coding sequence is TGCAGTGCTAGAGCTCCCGCCGGGACAGAGACCCAGTACTTC. Encoded protein: CSARAPAGTETQYF.

This clonotype showed up just a few times. V and J are TRBV5-1 and TRBJ2-1; D might be TRBD2 (6 bases). Germline loops: CDR1 SGHRS, CDR2 YFSETQ. CDR3 length: 18 residues. V lost 2 bases and J 2 bases, leaving 20 bases between the germline ends. CDR3 sequence (DNA): TGCGCCAGCAGCTTAAGGTTCCCCCTAGCGAGTCCCTACAATGAGCAGTTCTTC. Protein sequence: CASSLRFPLASPYNEQFF.

The rearrangement links TRBV4-3 to TRBJ1-1; no firm D call. This CDR3 is built from 13 residues. Trimming removed 0 bases at V and 7 bases at J, with 9 bases between. CDR1 is LGHNA and CDR2 is YSLEER in the germline V gene. The CDR3 DNA reads as TGCGCCAGCAGCCAAGAAATTAGAGGTGAAGCTTTCTTT. This gives the protein CASSQEIRGEAFF.

The chain has TRBV20-1 and TRBJ1-2; D is unclear. The CDR3 loop spans 12 amino acids. V lost 5 bases and J lost 10, with 17 bases in between. In germline, CDR1 is DFQATT, CDR2 SNEGSKA (reference sequence). Here the CDR3 reads CSALWERDDYTF. The CDR3 region has the DNA TGCAGTGCTCTGTGGGAAAGGGATGACTACACCTTC.

This chain connects TRBV5-1 to TRBJ2-2, with D possibly matching TRBD1 (6 bases). V was cut by 2 bases and J by 1 base, with 12 bases left in between. From germline, CDR1 is SGHRS and CDR2 YFSETQ. The CDR3 has 16 amino acids. The CDR3 reads CASSFQGTLNTGELFF. In nucleotides, the CDR3 is TGCGCCAGCAGCTTCCAGGGGACCCTGAACACCGGGGAGCTGTTTTTT.

The sample holds a few counts of this clonotype. V gene TRBV4-3 combines with J gene TRBJ2-7; no firm D call. Germline V gene lookup returns CDR1 LGHNA and CDR2 YSLEER. This CDR3 has 15 residues. V was clipped by 0 bases and J by 2 bases, with 11 bases between them. The CDR3 DNA reads TGCGCCAGCAGCCAAGATCGGGCCAGTCCCTACGAGCAGTACTTC. Translated: CASSQDRASPYEQYF.

The chain carries TRBV20-1 and TRBJ2-7, with D perhaps given as TRBD1 or TRBD2 (7 bases each). The CDR3 extends over 12 amino acids. CDR1 is DFQATT and CDR2 is SNEGSKA in the germline V gene (reference sequence). The V and J ends lost 7 bases and 3 bases respectively, with 13 bases between them. CDR3 in amino acids: CSGERDSYEQYF. CDR3 nucleotides: TGCAGTGGGGAGCGGGACAGCTACGAGCAGTACTTC.

The V gene is TRBV6-4, the J gene TRBJ2-1; 7 nucleotides align to TRBD2. CDR1 and CDR2 (germline): MRHNA, SNTAGT. The CDR3 runs to 13 residues. Trimming at V came to 0 bases and at J to 10 bases, leaving 3 bases not matched to a gene. The CDR3 nucleotides are TGTGCCAGCAGTGACTCGGGGAGGGGCGAGCAGTTCTTC. Translation gives CASSDSGRGEQFF.

This clonotype was detected only a few times. The chain combines TRBV6-1 with TRBJ2-7, with 10 bases fitting TRBD2. Germline V CDR1 and CDR2: MNHNS, SASEGT. With 7 bases clipped from V and 6 bases from J, the junction kept 12 bases outside the gene matches. CDR3 length: 15 residues. The CDR3 region is CASKARASGSSEQYF. The CDR3 coding sequence is TGTGCCAGCAAGGCCCGGGCTAGCGGGAGTAGCGAGCAGTACTTC.

As regards this clonotype: The junction does not match germline at one end; this may be a read error. The chain joins TRBV4-3 to TRBJ2-1; 11 positions match TRBD2. This CDR3 spans 16 amino acids. From germline, CDR1 is LGHNA and CDR2 YSLEER. CDR3 sequence (DNA): TGCGCCAGCAGCCGCTCACTAGCGGGAGCGTACAAGGAGCAGTTCTTC. Translation gives CASSRSLAGAYKEQFF.

The J gene is TRBJ2-7, the V gene TRBV5-5, with D possibly TRBD2 on 7 matching bases. Germline assignment: CDR1 SGHKS and CDR2 YYEKEE (reference sequence). V was pared by 3 bases and J by 3 bases, with 13 bases between. The CDR3 is 14 amino acids. This CDR3 is CASSWGGVGYEQYF. CDR3 coding DNA: TGTGCCAGCAGCTGGGGGGGCGTCGGCTACGAGCAGTACTTC. Supplemented by reference TRBV5-5 and TRBJ2-7, the full variable domain reads DAGVTQSPTHLIKTRGQQVTLRCSPISGHKSVSWYQQVLGQGPQFIFQYYEKEERGRGNFPDRFSARQFPNYSSELNVNALLLGDSALYLCASSWGGVGYEQYFGPGTRLTVT.

This clonotype was seen a handful of times. V gene TRBV20-1 combines with J gene TRBJ1-4; the D gene is possibly TRBD1 (5 bases). There are 13 residues in the CDR3. In germline, CDR1 is DFQATT, CDR2 SNEGSKA (reference sequence). Trimming pared 4 bases from V and 2 bases from J, leaving 8 bases between. The CDR3 sequence is CSANGGTNEKLFF. CDR3 DNA: TGCAGTGCTAATGGGGGTACTAATGAAAAACTGTTTTTT.

This clonotype was seen more than once but under ten times. This chain joins TRBV10-3 and TRBJ2-3, with 10 nucleotides matching TRBD2. V lost 4 bases to trimming and J lost 4 bases; unmatched junction nucleotides: 5. Looked up from germline, CDR1 is ENHRY and CDR2 is SYGVKD. This CDR3 has 15 amino acids. CDR3 in amino acids: CAISGLAGVADTQYF. In DNA form, the CDR3 reads TGTGCCATCAGTGGCCTAGCGGGAGTCGCAGATACGCAGTATTTT.